The 29 T cell receptor beta chains below all came from one sample that was sequenced in a study of blood T cell repertoires in COVID-19. Data came from immunoSEQ multiplex PCR; TCRdb stores just in-frame clones and leaves some out. This repertoire shows 70,000 or so clones, about 89% found once; its top ten account for less than 0.65%. The material sequenced was peripheral blood. Receptors were obtained from a man in his fifties or sixties with acute or convalescent COVID-19.

The gene calls are TRBV19 and TRBJ1-5, with no clear D. Deletions cut 6 bases from V and 3 bases from J, with 12 bases between. The CDR3 is made up of 14 amino acids. Germline V gives CDR1 LNHDA, CDR2 SQIVND (reference sequence). The CDR3 nucleotides read TGTGCCAGTAGGCTTACACGAACCAATCAGCCCCAGCATTTT. Its translation is CASRLTRTNQPQHF.

The V and J genes are TRBV2 and TRBJ1-6; D is undetermined. CDR1 and CDR2 (germline): SNHLY, FYNNEI. V lost 2 bases and J lost 3, with 11 bases in between. CDR3 size: 16 residues. CDR3 DNA: TGTGCCAGCAGTGAAAGGGAGGAGAACTATAATTCACCCCTCCACTTT. This encodes CASSEREENYNSPLHF.

The chain recombines TRBV9 with TRBJ1-2, with 7 bases fitting TRBD1. The V gene's germline CDR1 is SGDLS and CDR2 YYNGEE. Losses at the gene ends were 3 bases for V and 0 bases for J; bases not matched to a gene: 5. This CDR3 has 15 amino acids. CDR3 sequence reads: CASSAAGTANYGYTF. The CDR3 DNA reads as TGTGCCAGCAGCGCAGCCGGGACAGCTAACTATGGCTACACCTTC.

The genes are TRBV7-9 and TRBJ2-5, with D possibly being TRBD1 (6 bases). Germline CDR1 reads SEHNR; CDR2 reads FQNEAQ (reference sequence). V was shortened by 1 base and J by 1 base, with 13 bases between the two germline ends. There are 16 residues in the CDR3. This chain's CDR3 is CASSLGRTVTQETQYF. The CDR3 DNA is TGTGCCAGCAGCTTAGGCCGGACAGTTACCCAAGAGACCCAGTACTTC.

The V gene is TRBV3-1 (or the pseudogene TRBV3-2), the J gene TRBJ2-7, with 11 bases matching TRBD1. Germline V gene sequence: CDR1 LGHDT, CDR2 YNNKEL (reference sequence). The CDR3 covers 16 residues. The ends lost 3 bases at V and 0 bases at J; junction bases unmatched: 4. The CDR3 bases are TGTGCCAGCAGCCACTTGGGACAGGGGGGCTCCTACGAGCAGTACTTC. Protein sequence: CASSHLGQGGSYEQYF.

The rearrangement links TRBV5-4 to TRBJ2-7; 11 bases align to TRBD2. Germline lookup yields CDR1 SGHNT and CDR2 YYREEE (reference sequence). The CDR3 loop spans 16 amino acids. V dropped 1 base and J dropped 6; count of bases not matched to a gene: 9. CDR3 DNA: TGTGCCAGCAGCTTGACTAGCGGGGGTCGCGGGGCCGAGCAGTACTTC. Protein sequence: CASSLTSGGRGAEQYF.

The chain joins TRBV12-5 to TRBJ1-5; 7 nucleotides agree with TRBD1. Trimming removed 0 bases from V and 0 bases from J; junction bases left unmatched: 11. CDR1 LGHNT and CDR2 FRNRAP come from the germline V gene. The CDR3 consists of 19 residues. CDR3 in DNA: TGTGCTAGTGGTTTGGTAAGGGCAGGGGGGCATAATAGCAATCAGCCCCAGCATTTT. Protein: CASGLVRAGGHNSNQPQHF.

CDR3 DNA: TGTGCCAGCAGTGGGACAGGGTCTGGAAACACCATATATTTT. Its protein is CASSGTGSGNTIYF. The chain employs TRBV2 and TRBJ1-3, with 8 bases fitting TRBD1. The V gene's germline CDR1 is SNHLY and CDR2 FYNNEI. J gave up 1 base and V 4 bases, and 0 bases lay outside the gene matches. CDR3 length: 14 amino acids.

The chain carries TRBV19 and TRBJ2-2, with TRBD2 matching over 7 bases. The J segment lost 3 bases and the V segment lost 7 bases, leaving 11 bases of the junction unmatched. In germline, CDR1 is LNHDA, CDR2 SQIVND (reference sequence). This CDR3 has 16 residues. CDR3 loop: CASTPGGGRDTGELFF. CDR3 sequence (DNA): TGTGCCAGTACTCCGGGGGGAGGGAGGGACACCGGGGAGCTGTTTTTT.

The chain employs TRBV2 and TRBJ2-6, with a possible D match to TRBD1 (6 bases). CDR1 is SNHLY and CDR2 is FYNNEI in the germline V gene. The CDR3 has 14 amino acids. The V and J ends lost 8 bases and 2 bases respectively, with 10 bases between them. Here the CDR3 DNA reads TGTGCCAGCGTTGAGGGGGCTGGGGCCAACGTCCTGACTTTC. It translates to CASVEGAGANVLTF. The variable domain in full, with the rest retrieved from reference TRBV2 and TRBJ2-6, is EPEVTQTPSHQVTQMGQEVILRCVPISNHLYFYWYRQILGQKVEFLVSFYNNEISEKSEIFDDQFSVERPDGSNFTLKIRSTKLEDSAMYFCASVEGAGANVLTFGAGSRLTVL.

The chain couples TRBV6-5 to TRBJ2-1, with 10 bases identical to TRBD2. Looked up from germline, CDR1 is MNHEY and CDR2 is SVGAGI. The V and J ends lost 2 bases and 9 bases, in that order; junction bases with no gene match: 4. The CDR3 has 14 amino acids. CDR3 residues: CASSYPSGRGEQFF. The CDR3 region has the DNA TGTGCCAGCAGTTACCCTAGCGGGAGAGGTGAGCAGTTCTTC.

Written as DNA, the CDR3 is TGCAGTGCTAGTCCCGGACAGGGGGCTGGGAACACTGAAGCTTTCTTT. Its translation is CSASPGQGAGNTEAFF. The rearrangement uses TRBV20-1 and TRBJ1-1; 11 nucleotides match TRBD1. J lost 1 base, V lost 3 bases, and 7 bases had no gene match. The CDR3 runs to 16 residues. The germline gives CDR1 DFQATT, CDR2 SNEGSKA (reference sequence).

The rearrangement uses TRBV18 and TRBJ1-1; D gene uncertain. Germline-derived CDR1 and CDR2 are KGHSH and LQKENI. Trimming shortened V by 1 base and J by 1 base, and 7 bases separated the two germline ends. The CDR3 runs to 14 residues. The CDR3: CASSPRLANTEAFF. The CDR3 coding sequence is TGTGCCAGCTCACCACGTCTAGCGAACACTGAAGCTTTCTTT.

J is TRBJ1-2 and V is TRBV7-2; 7 nucleotides align to TRBD1. Germline V CDR1 and CDR2: SGHTA, FQGNSA. V shed 1 base and J 5 bases; nucleotides not matched to a gene: 16. The CDR3 loop spans 18 amino acids. CDR3 coding DNA: TGTGCCAGCAGCTTAGGGACTCTCCTTGGACAGGCCCGATATGGCTACACCTTC. Protein sequence: CASSLGTLLGQARYGYTF.

The chain recombines TRBV15 with TRBJ2-3; tentatively, D is TRBD2 (6 bases). Trimming shortened V by 1 base and J by 3 bases, and 14 bases separated the two germline ends. Germline lookup yields CDR1 LNHNV and CDR2 YYDKDF (reference sequence). The CDR3 covers 16 residues. Here the CDR3 DNA reads TGTGCCACCAGCAGAGGACTAGGCCCCCCAACAGATACGCAGTATTTT. Translating it yields CATSRGLGPPTDTQYF.

The CDR3 is CASSLDRYDQPQHF. The DNA for the CDR3 is TGTGCCAGCAGCCTGGACAGGTACGATCAGCCCCAGCATTTT. The genes are TRBV5-8 and TRBJ1-5; the match to TRBD1 covers 7 bases. The ends lost 4 bases at V and 5 bases at J; junction bases unmatched: 6. The CDR3 consists of 14 residues. Germline loops: CDR1 SGHTS, CDR2 YDEGEE.

This clone was detected only once. The rearrangement links TRBV30 to TRBJ2-1, with 10 nucleotides matching TRBD1. The V segment lost 2 bases and the J segment 7 bases; nucleotides outside the gene matches: 11. The germline gives CDR1 GTSNPN, CDR2 SVGIG (reference sequence). This CDR3 has 16 amino acids. DNA for the CDR3: TGTGCCTGGAGTCGATTCCCCCGGGACAGGGGAAATGAGCAGTTCTTC. Translated: CAWSRFPRDRGNEQFF.

This clone was counted between two and nine times. The chain combines TRBV6-2 or TRBV6-3 with TRBJ2-3; 14 nucleotides line up with TRBD2. V lost 4 bases and J lost 4; bases outside the gene matches: 4. The CDR3 is made up of 16 amino acids. The germline V gene has CDR1 MNHEY and CDR2 SVGEGT. In DNA form, the CDR3 reads TGTGCCAGCAGTTCGGGACTAGCGGGGGTTTCAGATACGCAGTATTTT. Residues: CASSSGLAGVSDTQYF.

This clone was seen a few times. The chain couples TRBV10-2 to TRBJ1-4; D is unclear. The CDR3 runs to 14 residues. Per germline, CDR1 WSHSY and CDR2 SAAADI. Trimming cost V 6 bases and J 4 bases, with 12 bases left between them. In DNA form, the CDR3 reads TGCGCCAGCAGCCTGAGCGGTGGTAATGAAAAACTGTTTTTT. Amino acid sequence: CASSLSGGNEKLFF.

The chain joins TRBV7-9 to TRBJ2-1, with D perhaps matching TRBD1 (6 bases). Between the trimmed V and J ends, which lost 1 base and 7 bases, there was a span of 14 bases. CDR1 is SEHNR and CDR2 is FQNEAQ in the germline V gene (reference sequence). The CDR3 covers 15 residues. The chain's CDR3 is CASSLVAGAGNEQFF. CDR3 nucleotides: TGTGCCAGCAGCTTAGTCGCAGGGGCAGGTAATGAGCAGTTCTTC.

V and J are TRBV19 and TRBJ2-7; D is possibly TRBD2 (5 bases). Per the germline V gene, CDR1 is LNHDA and CDR2 is SQIVND (reference sequence). The CDR3 covers 13 residues. Trimming cost V 5 bases and J 3 bases, with 11 bases left between them. The CDR3 region is CASSAGIFYEQYF. CDR3 sequence (DNA): TGTGCCAGTAGTGCCGGGATTTTCTACGAGCAGTACTTC.

In DNA, the CDR3 is TGCGCCAGCAGCGCGGGCTCAATCGGTGATGAGCAGTTCTTC. Residues: CASSAGSIGDEQFF. This chain links TRBV5-1 with TRBJ2-1, with D possibly TRBD2 on 5 matching bases. Germline V gene sequence: CDR1 SGHRS, CDR2 YFSETQ. V was cut by 4 bases and J by 8 bases, with 16 bases left in between. The CDR3 spans 14 residues. Combining the CDR3 with reference TRBV5-1 and TRBJ2-1 gives the whole variable domain KAGVTQTPRYLIKTRGQQVTLSCSPISGHRSVSWYQQTPGQGLQFLFEYFSETQRNKGNFPGRFSGRQFSNSRSEMNVSTLELGDSALYLCASSAGSIGDEQFFGPGTRLTVL.

The chain employs TRBV2 and TRBJ2-2; D is uncertain. CDR3 size: 13 residues. Per the germline V gene, CDR1 is SNHLY and CDR2 is FYNNEI. Trimming took 4 bases from V and 4 from J, leaving 7 bases between them. For the CDR3, the DNA is TGTGCCAGCAGTGTCTCGGGCACCGGGGAGCTGTTTTTT. It specifies CASSVSGTGELFF.

J is TRBJ1-5 and V is TRBV13; D perhaps matches TRBD1 (6 bases). Trimming removed 3 bases at V and 2 bases at J, with 8 bases between. The CDR3 loop spans 14 amino acids. CDR1 PRHDT and CDR2 FYEKMQ come from the germline V gene (reference sequence). CDR3 coding DNA: TGTGCCAGCAGCTTCAGGGGTGGCAATCAGCCCCAGCATTTT. This codes for CASSFRGGNQPQHF.

V usage is TRBV10-3 and J usage is TRBJ2-5; a weak D match, TRBD1 (5 bases). Germline loops: CDR1 ENHRY, CDR2 SYGVKD. Trimming took 0 bases from V and 1 from J, leaving 15 bases between them. The CDR3 extends over 17 amino acids. CDR3 amino acids: CAISESSGRGGQETQYF. In DNA, the CDR3 is TGTGCCATCAGTGAGTCTTCAGGAAGGGGTGGCCAAGAGACCCAGTACTTC.

Comment on this clone: At one end the junction does not follow the germline gene, possibly because of a read error. V gene TRBV27 combines with J gene TRBJ2-2, with 9 bases matching TRBD2. The CDR3 contains 17 residues. Per germline, CDR1 MNHEY and CDR2 SMNVEV (reference sequence). CDR3 sequence reads: CASCFGSGSTNTGELFF. In DNA, the CDR3 is TGTGCCAGCTGTTTCGGTAGCGGGAGTACCAACACCGGGGAGCTGTTTTTT.

This clone was recorded once. The V and J genes are TRBV3-1 (or the pseudogene TRBV3-2) and TRBJ1-2; D is perhaps TRBD1 (6 bases). CDR1 and CDR2 (germline): LGHDT, YNNKEL (reference sequence). CDR3 length: 14 residues. Trimming removed 1 base from V and 4 bases from J, with 10 bases in between. The chain's CDR3 is CASSQATGTYGYTF. CDR3 DNA: TGTGCCAGCAGCCAAGCCACAGGGACCTATGGCTACACCTTC.

This chain uses TRBV2 with TRBJ2-1, with TRBD2 matching over 13 bases. Per germline, CDR1 SNHLY and CDR2 FYNNEI. The length of the CDR3 is 15 residues. Unmatched junction bases numbered 5, after V lost 5 bases and J lost 7 bases. In DNA, the CDR3 is TGTGCCAGCAGTCCACTAGCGGGAGGGCCGAATGAGCAGTTCTTC. This codes for CASSPLAGGPNEQFF.

The J gene is TRBJ2-5, the V gene TRBV7-9, with D maybe TRBD1 (6 bases). Trimming stripped 5 bases from V and 5 bases from J, with 18 bases between. This CDR3 has 15 amino acids. CDR1 and CDR2 (germline): SEHNR, FQNEAQ (reference sequence). CDR3 loop: CASSPGNREKETQYF. Written as DNA, the CDR3 is TGTGCCAGCAGCCCAGGTAACAGGGAAAAGGAGACCCAGTACTTC.